This T cell receptor (beta chain) was recorded in a study of shared clonotypes between healthy human individuals. Investigators divided CD4+ cells into CD45RA+ naive and CD45RA-negative memory subsets. The V and J ends lost 4 bases and 0 bases respectively, with 11 bases between them. CDR3 length: 15 residues. Germline V CDR1 and CDR2: SGHTA, FQGNSA. In the original workflow: Filtering was not the same, since immunoSEQ gave junction-only sequences without quality scores. The repertoire was sequenced with immunoSEQ multiplex PCR; TCRdb's copy has only in-frame clones and lacks some. The V and J calls and clone size come from that table; D and trimming were worked out from the DNA. This table holds 550,000 to 850,000 clones, roughly 70% found once.

The origin of this receptor is a woman aged 30 to 39 in good health. The rearrangement links TRBV7-2 to TRBJ2-3, with D perhaps TRBD2 (5 bases). The material sequenced was memory CD4+ T cells sorted from blood. Subset defined: CD45RA-negative fraction. CDR3 region: CASSSGLTSTDTQYF. The CDR3, as DNA: TGTGCCAGCAGCTCAGGACTTACTAGCACAGATACGCAGTATTTT.